This T cell receptor beta chain was sequenced in a study of blood T cell repertoires in COVID-19. Study as a whole: Samples representing acute and convalescent COVID-19 were sourced from the United States, Italy and Spain. Nucleic acid was either cDNA or gDNA, and it came from T cells, B-cell-depleted T cells, or PBMCs.

Enrolment of Seattle patients took place during active infection, and they were followed longitudinally. As handled by the study authors: Reference gene primer amplification in the assay estimated nucleated cell counts. Here immunoSEQ multiplex PCR was the method, and the copy in TCRdb shows in-frame clones only, minus some. D and trimming come from the DNA, and the V and J calls and clone size come from that table. Counted here are more than 80,000 clones, approximately 86% occurring once; the ten biggest clones make up less than 4%. V dropped 3 bases and J dropped 0; count of bases not matched to a gene: 0. Germline lookup yields CDR1 MNHEY and CDR2 SMNVEV (reference sequence). There are 15 residues in the CDR3. This clone was seen a handful of times. This sample also contains other DNA sequences that code for the same CDR3.

The receptor was isolated from an elderly woman with COVID-19, enrolled during active disease. The chain uses TRBV27 and TRBJ2-7, with 12 bases lining up with TRBD2. The specimen sequenced was peripheral blood. Here the CDR3 DNA reads TGTGCCAGCAGTTTGGGACTAGCGGGCTCCTACGAGCAGTACTTC. This gives the protein CASSLGLAGSYEQYF.